Listed below are T cell receptor beta chains from one sample, sequenced in a study of GPR56 and killer-like receptors on CD4 memory cells. For each CDR3 protein, TCRdb gives one entry from its re-call of the reads, without DNA. The sample includes 2,500 to 4,000 distinct CDR3 sequences. Material for sequencing was memory CD4+ T cells from blood. The receptor set was obtained from a human donor in good health. Both conserved end residues are part of each CDR3. The order of the fields is V gene, CDR3 length, clone size, J gene, CDR3 protein. Where a row states a size, it is once, few, many or the class of an expanded clone; other rows omit it.

>TRBV19|14|medium-sized|TRBJ1-6
CASSQGTHNSPLHF
>TRBV20-1|16|.|TRBJ2-3
CSAASLAGGLQDTQYF
>TRBV6-1|15|.|TRBJ2-1
CASSEAGLAYNEQFF
>TRBV4-1|15|.|TRBJ1-3
CASTPGGGSGNTIYF
>TRBV7-2|16|medium-sized|TRBJ2-5
CASSLLSSVVGETQYF
>TRBV9|17|.|TRBJ1-3
CASSVLGRLTTGNTIYF
>TRBV12-5|15|medium-sized|TRBJ2-2
CASGSGQAGTGELFF
>TRBV12-3/TRBV12-4|18|.|TRBJ2-1
CASSLVPRTARLLNEQFF
>TRBV6-5|14|medium-sized|TRBJ1-5
CASWSGRNNQPQHF
>TRBV6-2/TRBV6-3|13|medium-sized|TRBJ2-7
CASTAGDVYEQYF
>TRBV19|15|medium-sized|TRBJ2-7
CASSIGGTGAYEQYF
>TRBV6-1|14|large|TRBJ2-3
CASSEAGGEYTQYF
>TRBV19|15|large|TRBJ2-2
CASKVRLGNTGELFF
>TRBV6-5|14|medium-sized|TRBJ1-1
CASSPDLWNTEAFF
>TRBV29-1|15|medium-sized|TRBJ2-5
CSVSGTPGREETQYF
>TRBV7-2|15|medium-sized|TRBJ1-1
CASSLAGTLNTEAFF